This is a list of T cell receptor beta chains from one sample in a study of PD-L1 blockade in urothelial cancer. Assay used: immunoSEQ multiplex PCR; TCRdb lists only in-frame clones, some missing. The repertoire holds about 95,000 clones, with around 90% as singletons. This material consisted of PBMCs, taken around atezolizumab (anti-PD-L1) treatment. The receptors were gathered from a man aged 55 to 70 with urothelial cancer. The conserved cysteine and the conserved F or W are not part of the CDR3 here.

TRBV7-2 ASSLTWGAGGSTDTQY
TRBV6-6 ASRPSSSGGGGEQF
TRBV7-2 ASTLRALADTQY
TRBV4-1 ASSQGPGLAGGETQY
TRBV6-5 ASSYSVGGYNSPLH
TRBV7-9 ASSLWGREDTQY
TRBV7-9 ASSPGTSGGDEQF
TRBV5-1 ASSSGKQGPETQY
TRBV7-9 ASSSRGNEQF
TRBV5-4 ASSLGRGGSAGNTIY
TRBV7-9 ASSLAPLGQKNTEAF
TRBV11-2 ASSKLGLGSTEGETQY
TRBV2 AGGVTTYEQY
TRBV27 ASSPRDTLNGANVLT
TRBV4-3 ASSQAPTGGSTGELF
TRBV30 AWREFGQSYTGELF
TRBV20-1 SRGGNNEQF
TRBV4-1 ASSPTGTGLSYT
TRBV11-1 ASSLRQTLAGANVLT
TRBV19 ASSMQGRGYGYT
TRBV9 ASSLEGIGYT
TRBV2 ASSLLLSTDTQY
TRBV7-6 ASSEGLARGETQY